This TCR beta chain was captured by sequencing in a study of vaccination and CD4 T cells after COVID-19 (dated by TCRdb to between 2021 and 2024). Regarding the study in general: Convalescent patients had a positive SARS-CoV-2 result on nasal swab PCR, and of these patients, under ten had mild disease and one had severe disease. The convalescent cohort included six males and four females, with two Hispanic individuals, seven Caucasians, two Asians and one multiracial person. Each participant got two doses of either the Pfizer-BioNTech BNT162b2 vaccine (n=8) or the Moderna mRNA-1273 vaccine (n=2). Post-COVID blood samples were collected from convalescent patients a median of around 100 days after diagnosis, with a range of about 30 to 161 days. Post-vaccine blood samples were taken a median of about 77 days after the second vaccine dose, with a range of 14 to 241 days. A few convalescent patients gave samples both early after vaccination (day 14) and late after vaccination (days 161 to 241). In ten to eleven COVID-19 convalescent patients and a handful of infection-naive healthy vaccine recipients, researchers compared the spike-specific CD4+ TCR repertoire from before mRNA vaccination with the repertoire from after.

The time point label, read with the paper, signifies: late sampling 161 to 241 days after vaccination in a few convalescent patients. Positive SARS-CoV-2 PCR tests in the convalescent patients dated from March to December 2020, before Alpha, Beta and Delta variants emerged in the United States. PBMCs were separated from whole blood using Ficoll-Paque Plus gradient centrifugation and then either used fresh or cryopreserved at -140C. Beyond this particular receptor, the publication reports: Nearly all vaccine-specific clones in convalescent patients (304 of 307) were mono-reactive for SARS-CoV-2 spike rather than cross-reactive with common cold coronaviruses. An increase in the median number of SARS-CoV-2-reactive clonotypes from approximately 21 after infection to some 38 after vaccination was observed, but the change was not found to be significant. In convalescent patients, a median roughly 88% of post-vaccine SARS-CoV-2-reactive clones were detected only after vaccination, suggesting vaccine-specific priming. Relatively few convalescent patients were included in the study, and early timepoints after natural infection were not analyzed.

As regards this clonotype: It lacks a known antigen. No qualities accompany the bases; no much larger clone lies one base away.

V is trimmed back by 7 bases and J by 5 bases, and the junction contains 10 bases that no gene match accounts for. The CDR1 and CDR2 encoded by the germline V gene are MNHEY and SVGEGT. The CDR3 measures 14 amino acids from cysteine to phenylalanine. Just CDR3 DNA is preserved here, 42 bases in frame from base 1. Receptors were amplified or captured by PCR. Sequencing instrument: Illumina iSeq 100. Under the source paper's analysis protocol: Non-productive sequences were removed, and CDR3s not starting with C, not ending with F or W, or shorter than 7 amino acids were discarded. Similarity between CDR3 sequences was evaluated in R version 3.6.1 using Levenshtein distances (stringdist) and unrooted phylogenetic trees (ape). TCRdb took the public reads, trimmed them with fastp at Q25, ran MiXCR for clone calling and kept in-frame beta chains. Each record represents a unique CDR3 protein, reported with the most common genes and DNA among its rows. None of the V and J calls come from the authors' own analysis; TCRdb made them. In all, the sample holds about 30,000 distinct CDR3 sequences, and roughly 50% of those were seen once. The ten biggest clones cover 5.8% of the sample.

Here the sequenced sample was CD4+ T cells from blood, taken about 7 months after SARS-CoV-2 vaccination. The chain joins TRBV6-2 or TRBV6-3 to TRBJ1-2; TRBD1 fits 7 bases in the junction. The receptor was isolated from a human donor who had recovered from COVID-19. The nucleotide sequence is given as TGTGCCAGCACCTTATCCGGGACAGCGTATGGCTACACCTTC. Protein translation: CASTLSGTAYGYTF.